These 12 T cell receptor beta chains came from one sample sequenced in a study of OX40 agonist ivuxolimab in advanced cancers. The table came from immunoSEQ multiplex PCR; TCRdb's copy has only in-frame clones and leaves some out. This table has tens of thousands of clones, under 90% appearing once. Sample: CD4+ or CD8+ T cells sorted from blood, taken in a trial of the OX40 agonist ivuxolimab. These receptor sequences come from an adult with an advanced solid tumor such as melanoma, head and neck, liver or kidney cancer.

The table lists this clone with a few counts. The chain employs TRBV28 and TRBJ2-2; D not resolved. Trimming removed 0 bases at V and 8 bases at J, with 4 bases between. CDR1 and CDR2 from the germline V gene are MDHEN and SYDVKM. This CDR3 has 12 residues. This CDR3 reads CASSLWAGELFF. The CDR3 nucleotides are TGTGCCAGCAGTTTATGGGCAGGGGAGCTGTTTTTT.

This clone was picked up a small number of times. The gene calls are TRBV4-3 and TRBJ1-2; D uncertain. The CDR3 has 12 residues. V dropped 1 base and J dropped 7 bases, with 7 bases sitting between them. Germline V gene data show CDR1 as LGHNA and CDR2 as YSLEER. CDR3 DNA sequence: TGCGCCAGCAGCCAAGCCCTCGGTGGCTACACCTTC. This codes for CASSQALGGYTF.

V and J are TRBV27 and TRBJ2-7; tentatively, D is TRBD1 or TRBD2 (5 bases each). This CDR3 comprises 12 residues. Germline CDR1 reads MNHEY; CDR2 reads SMNVEV (reference sequence). The V gene lost 4 bases and the J gene lost 5 bases, with 9 bases spanning the gap. CDR3 sequence: CASSSLGDEQYF. The CDR3 DNA follows: TGTGCCAGCAGTTCCCTGGGGGACGAGCAGTACTTC.

This chain joins TRBV13 and TRBJ2-7; the D gene is possibly TRBD2 (5 bases). Germline CDR1 PRHDT, CDR2 FYEKMQ (reference sequence). This CDR3 comprises 12 residues. Trimming removed 0 bases at V and 6 bases at J, with 6 bases between. The CDR3 DNA follows: TGTGCCAGCAGCTTAGGCCTAGCCGAGCAGTACTTC. This encodes CASSLGLAEQYF. Full variable domain (outside the CDR3, taken from reference TRBV13 and TRBJ2-7): AAGVIQSPRHLIKEKRETATLKCYPIPRHDTVYWYQQGPGQDPQFLISFYEKMQSDKGSIPDRFSAQQFSDYHSELNMSSLELGDSALYFCASSLGLAEQYFGPGTRLTVT.

The chain links TRBV5-1 to TRBJ2-1, with TRBD2 as a possible D gene (5 bases). V was clipped by 1 base and J by 4 bases, with 9 bases between them. Germline lookup yields CDR1 SGHRS and CDR2 YFSETQ. The length of the CDR3 is 14 residues. The CDR3 here is CASSLTLGYNEQFF. The CDR3 bases are TGCGCCAGCAGCTTGACACTAGGTTACAATGAGCAGTTCTTC.

V usage is TRBV5-6 and J usage is TRBJ2-5; maybe TRBD2 (6 bases). Germline V gives CDR1 SGHDT, CDR2 YYEEEE. The length of the CDR3 is 15 residues. V lost 0 bases, J lost 4 bases, and 13 bases lay in between. CDR3 residues: CASSLAGGVGETQYF. CDR3 in DNA: TGTGCCAGCAGCTTGGCCGGAGGGGTTGGAGAGACCCAGTACTTC.

This clone was picked up one time. The chain uses TRBV7-6 and TRBJ2-1; D not resolved. Trimming took 2 bases from V and 2 from J, leaving 10 bases between them. Per germline, CDR1 SGHVS and CDR2 FNYEAQ. The CDR3 loop spans 15 amino acids. CDR3 in amino acids: CASSLTRAPYNEQFF. CDR3 DNA: TGTGCCAGCAGCTTAACGCGAGCGCCCTACAATGAGCAGTTCTTC. Looking up the rest from reference TRBV7-6 and TRBJ2-1 gives the full variable domain: GAGVSQSPRYKVTKRGQDVALRCDPISGHVSLYWYRQALGQGPEFLTYFNYEAQQDKSGLPNDRFSAERPEGSISTLTIQRTEQRDSAMYRCASSLTRAPYNEQFFGPGTRLTVL.

The chain employs TRBV30 and TRBJ1-1; a weak D match, TRBD1 (6 bases). The germline gives CDR1 GTSNPN, CDR2 SVGIG (reference sequence). Between the trimmed V and J ends, which lost 7 bases and 5 bases, there was a span of 14 bases. The CDR3 loop spans 12 amino acids. DNA of the CDR3: TGTGCCTTTTGTCCTCAGGGGACTGAAGCTTTCTTT. Translated, it gives CAFCPQGTEAFF.

The V gene is TRBV27, the J gene TRBJ2-1; D gene uncertain. Germline CDR1 is MNHEY and CDR2 is SMNVEV (reference sequence). V was shortened by 5 bases and J by 14 bases, with 19 bases between the two germline ends. The CDR3 sequence is 13 residues long. The CDR3 DNA is TGTGCCAGCAGTAACACATATACCCACGATGAGTTCTTC. Translating it yields CASSNTYTHDEFF.

This clone was seen more than once but under ten times. The chain carries TRBV5-4 and TRBJ1-6; the D is unclear. Trimming removed 2 bases at V and 5 bases at J, with 8 bases between. The CDR3 runs to 14 residues. The germline V gene encodes CDR1 SGHNT and CDR2 YYREEE (reference sequence). As DNA, the CDR3 is TGTGCCAGCAGCTTATTGGCGGATAATTCACCCCTCCACTTT. This translates into CASSLLADNSPLHF.

The V gene is TRBV9, the J gene TRBJ2-1, with D perhaps matching TRBD1 (6 bases). CDR3 length: 17 amino acids. Per germline, CDR1 SGDLS and CDR2 YYNGEE. Trimming removed 1 base at V and 7 bases at J, with 21 bases between. The CDR3 DNA reads TGTGCCAGCAGCGTACAGTCCCTCGACGAAGGGGGAAATGAGCAGTTCTTC. The encoded protein is CASSVQSLDEGGNEQFF.

J is TRBJ2-7 and V is TRBV4-1; 8 positions agree with TRBD1. J was trimmed by 2 bases and V by 1 base; bases with no gene match: 1. Germline CDR1 MGHRA, CDR2 YSYEKL. The CDR3 is 14 residues long. As DNA, the CDR3 is TGCGCCAGCAGCCAAGTGACAGGGGCCTACGAGCAGTACTTC. Translation gives CASSQVTGAYEQYF.